This T cell receptor (beta chain) was sequenced during a study of T cell responses to AZD1222 COVID-19 vaccine. Concerning this clone: Its antigen remains unknown.

Profiled with immunoSEQ multiplex PCR; TCRdb holds only in-frame clones, not every one. The table shows more than 150,000 clones, with over 80% occurring only once. V was cut by 0 bases and J by 0 bases, with 6 bases left in between. The CDR3 totals 14 residues. Per germline, CDR1 SGDLS and CDR2 YYNGEE. Study-wide findings and caveats: Nearly half of spike-specific TCRs reportedly target unmutated variant regions.

The chain links TRBV9 to TRBJ1-2; no clear D gene. The starting material was peripheral blood, obtained on day 0 of AZD1222 vaccination. The TCR comes from an adult in good health. The CDR3 nucleotides are TGTGCCAGCAGCGTAGATGGGGCTAACTATGGCTACACCTTC. Its protein is CASSVDGANYGYTF.